This entry lists 23 T cell receptor beta chains sequenced from one sample in a study of blood T cells in healthy people across ages. Primed by a sample-barcoded 5' primer and a J-beta primer mix, a second PCR proceeded for about 7 to 11 cycles. Via MiXCR, TCRdb re-called the 5' RACE reads, giving one row per CDR3 protein. Among 760,000 or so distinct CDR3 sequences listed, 25% were seen once. These data were also reused for a study on T cells of mothers and their children.

The sequencing sample was made of blood. These TCRs come from a boy aged 5-17 years in good health.

Only a few counts were recorded for this clonotype. The chain combines TRBV28 with TRBJ2-5; the D gene is possibly TRBD1 (5 bases). The J call could be wrong; TRBJ2-7 is a better fit for the DNA end. Germline CDR1 and CDR2: MDHEN and SYDVKM. This CDR3 has 14 amino acids. The CDR3, as DNA: TGTGCCAGCAGACGAAGATCAGGGACCTACGAGCAGTACTTC. Its translation: CASRRRSGTYEQYF.

The chain carries TRBV7-9 and TRBJ2-1, with TRBD2 identical over 8 bases. The V and J ends lost 3 bases and 3 bases, in that order; junction bases with no gene match: 7. Germline values: CDR1 SEHNR, CDR2 FQNEAQ (reference sequence). This CDR3 region has 16 residues. The CDR3 nucleotides are TGTGCCAGCAGCTTGGGATACGGGGGGGACTACAATGAGCAGTTCTTC. Residues: CASSLGYGGDYNEQFF.

The J gene is TRBJ2-4, the V gene TRBV29-1, with TRBD2 as a possible D gene (6 bases). Germline loops: CDR1 SQVTM, CDR2 ANQGSEA. This CDR3 is 14 amino acids long. V was trimmed by 3 bases and J by 1 base, leaving 10 bases between them. The CDR3 protein is CSVEFRGAKNIQYF. In DNA form, the CDR3 reads TGCAGCGTTGAGTTTCGGGGGGCCAAAAACATTCAGTACTTC.

In this sample, this clonotype turned up a few times. The CDR3 is CASSQEGTGGRTF. The DNA of the CDR3 is TGCGCCAGCAGCCAAGAAGGGACAGGGGGCCGCACCTTC. J is TRBJ1-2 and V is TRBV4-3; 12 bases agree with TRBD1. V shed 0 bases, J shed 13 bases, and the junction held 3 bases outside the gene matches. The CDR3 consists of 13 residues. Per the germline V gene, CDR1 is LGHNA and CDR2 is YSLEER.

This rearrangement joins TRBV12-3 or TRBV12-4 to TRBJ2-5; D gene uncertain. The better agreement between TRBJ2-1 and the DNA end casts doubt on the J call. This CDR3 spans 12 amino acids. The CDR3 DNA follows: TGTGCCAGCAGAACCCTAGGGAATGAGCAGTTCTTC. Its translation is CASRTLGNEQFF.

This clonotype was seen a few times. One end of the junction is discordant with germline, which a read error may explain. This chain connects TRBV4-2 to TRBJ2-7; possibly TRBD2 for D (5 bases). The CDR3 has 17 residues. Germline lookup yields CDR1 LGHNA and CDR2 YNFKEQ. CDR3 coding DNA: TGTACCAGCAGCCAAGAAGGTACAGCGGTAAGCTCCTACGAGCAGTACTTC. It translates to CTSSQEGTAVSSYEQYF.

The rearrangement links TRBV20-1 to TRBJ2-7; weak D call: TRBD2 (5 bases). Trimming shortened V by 5 bases and J by 3 bases, and 17 bases separated the two germline ends. Germline values: CDR1 DFQATT, CDR2 SNEGSKA (reference sequence). The CDR3 spans 14 residues. The CDR3 region is CSALPLEGSYEQYF. The CDR3 coding sequence is TGCAGTGCTCTCCCGCTAGAGGGTAGCTACGAGCAGTACTTC.

The rearrangement links TRBV6-2 or TRBV6-3 to TRBJ2-5; 8 bases map to TRBD1. This CDR3 comprises 17 residues. The J segment lost 5 bases and the V segment lost 7 bases, leaving 18 bases of the junction unmatched. The germline CDR1 and CDR2 sequences are MNHEY and SVGEGT. CDR3 coding DNA: TGTGCCAGCACCCCCTCGTTGGACAGGGACCCTCGGGAGACCCAGTACTTC. Encoded protein: CASTPSLDRDPRETQYF.

Here the CDR3 DNA reads TGTGCCACCAGCCGGCGAGGGGGGGGCGGTTTCACCGGGGAGCTGTTTTTT. Its protein product is CATSRRGGGGFTGELFF. The chain uses TRBV15 and TRBJ2-2; D is possibly TRBD2 (7 bases). CDR3 size: 17 residues. Deletions cut 5 bases from V and 4 bases from J, with 20 bases between. Germline V lookup: CDR1 LNHNV, CDR2 YYDKDF (reference sequence).

The chain uses TRBV11-2 and TRBJ2-1; TRBD2 might be the D (5 bases). V lost 3 bases and J lost 9, with 15 bases in between. Germline CDR1 reads SGHAT; CDR2 reads FQNNGV. There are 14 residues in the CDR3. CDR3 nucleotide sequence: TGTGCCAGCAGCTTGGTCAAGGGAGTGGGTGAGCAGTTCTTC. This codes for CASSLVKGVGEQFF.

In its sample, this clonotype was seen many times. V and J are TRBV5-1 and TRBJ2-7; weak D call: TRBD2 (7 bases). The V gene lost 0 bases and the J gene lost 4 bases, with 14 bases spanning the gap. The germline gives CDR1 SGHRS, CDR2 YFSETQ. This CDR3 comprises 15 residues. CDR3 in amino acids: CASSLAGGRVYEQYF. CDR3 DNA: TGCGCCAGCAGCTTGGCGGGGGGCAGGGTTTACGAGCAGTACTTC.

This clonotype showed up just a few times. This rearrangement joins TRBV6-2 or TRBV6-3 to TRBJ2-5; no clear D. Near its end, the DNA agrees better with TRBJ2-7, so the J call may be wrong. Per the germline V gene, CDR1 is MNHEY and CDR2 is SVGEGT. The CDR3 length is 15 residues. CDR3 nucleotide sequence: TGTGCCAGCAGTTACCCACAAGAGGCTTTGCTCGAGCAGTACTTC. Translated, it gives CASSYPQEALLEQYF.

This clonotype was seen a handful of times. The CDR3 region has the DNA TGCAGCGTTAAGCTAGCGGGGGAAGAGACCCAGTACTTC. Translating gives CSVKLAGEETQYF. The chain couples TRBV29-1 to TRBJ2-5; TRBD2 matches at 10 bases. CDR1 and CDR2 (germline): SQVTM, ANQGSEA. This CDR3 has 13 residues. Trimming cost V 5 bases and J 3 bases; bases outside gene matches: 3.

The rearrangement uses TRBV6-1 and TRBJ2-1, with D possibly TRBD1 on 7 matching bases. The J call may not be correct, given that the DNA end is closer to TRBJ2-5. Germline CDR1 reads MNHNS; CDR2 reads SASEGT. The length of the CDR3 is 15 residues. The CDR3 spells CASSPGGLPQGTQYF. CDR3 DNA: TGTGCCAGCAGCCCAGGGGGACTGCCCCAGGGGACCCAGTACTTC.

The chain has TRBV5-6 and TRBJ2-5; 7 bases agree with TRBD1. CDR3 length: 15 residues. Looked up from germline, CDR1 is SGHDT and CDR2 is YYEEEE. After removal of 3 bases from V and 5 bases from J, the junction contained 10 bases not matched to a gene. CDR3 loop: CASSYMTGSGETQYF. The DNA for the CDR3 is TGTGCCAGCAGCTATATGACAGGGTCAGGGGAGACCCAGTACTTC.

The chain combines TRBV6-6 with TRBJ2-5; tentatively, D is TRBD2 (6 bases). Matching the DNA end better, TRBJ2-7 makes the J call doubtful. The CDR3 totals 13 residues. Germline V gene data show CDR1 as MNHNY and CDR2 as SVGAGI (reference sequence). The CDR3 region has the DNA TGTGCCAGCCTGGCGGGGTATCGCCACGAGCAGTACTTC. Amino acids: CASLAGYRHEQYF.

This clonotype showed up just a few times. The V and J genes are TRBV5-6 and TRBJ2-5; 8 bases map to TRBD2. Per the germline V gene, CDR1 is SGHDT and CDR2 is YYEEEE. J was trimmed by 4 bases and V by 2 bases; bases with no gene match: 7. The CDR3 totals 15 residues. The CDR3 DNA reads as TGTGCCAGCAGCTTTAGCGGGATGGGACGAGAGACCCAGTACTTC. It codes for CASSFSGMGRETQYF.

The V and J genes are TRBV12-3 or TRBV12-4 and TRBJ2-5; D is unresolved. The CDR3 loop spans 13 amino acids. V was clipped by 3 bases and J by 5 bases, with 10 bases between them. In nucleotides, the CDR3 is TGTGCCAGCAGTTTTACGACCGGGGAGACCCAGTACTTC. It specifies CASSFTTGETQYF.

The V and J genes are TRBV20-1 and TRBJ2-1, with TRBD2 as a possible D gene (6 bases). Germline V lookup: CDR1 DFQATT, CDR2 SNEGSKA (reference sequence). The CDR3 runs to 16 residues. V lost 2 bases to trimming and J lost 2 bases, with 16 bases between them. CDR3 region: CSARRLGSDPYNEQFF. The CDR3 nucleotides read TGCAGTGCTAGAAGACTAGGGTCGGACCCCTACAATGAGCAGTTCTTC.

The chain recombines TRBV27 with TRBJ2-5; 7 positions agree with TRBD1. J was trimmed by 5 bases and V by 6 bases; bases with no gene match: 12. CDR3 size: 15 residues. CDR1 MNHEY and CDR2 SMNVEV come from the germline V gene (reference sequence). Written as DNA, the CDR3 is TGTGCCAGCAGAATACGAACAGGGGTGGAGGAGACCCAGTACTTC. Translating gives CASRIRTGVEETQYF.

V and J are TRBV27 and TRBJ2-3; D might be TRBD1 or TRBD2, each matching 6 bases. Trimming removed 5 bases at V and 4 bases at J, with 13 bases between. Looked up from germline, CDR1 is MNHEY and CDR2 is SMNVEV (reference sequence). The length of the CDR3 is 14 residues. The CDR3 here is CASSMAGGPDTQYF. In nucleotides, the CDR3 is TGTGCCAGCAGTATGGCCGGGGGCCCAGATACGCAGTATTTT.

This clonotype was observed a few times. The genes are TRBV7-9 and TRBJ1-1; no clear D. V was cut by 5 bases and J by 7 bases, with 14 bases left in between. The CDR3 runs 13 residues. In germline, CDR1 is SEHNR, CDR2 FQNEAQ (reference sequence). In nucleotides, the CDR3 is TGTGCCAGCAGCGCCGTCGGGTCTGATGAAGCTTTCTTT. This gives the protein CASSAVGSDEAFF.

There are a few counts of this clonotype. The chain has TRBV6-5 and TRBJ2-5; D is possibly TRBD2 (7 bases). The DNA end is a closer match to TRBJ2-7, so the J assignment may be wrong. The CDR3 sequence is 14 residues long. Germline CDR1 is MNHEY and CDR2 is SVGAGI. The DNA for the CDR3 is TGTGCCAGCAGTTACGGGCGGGGGCTCTACGAGCAGTACTTC. Amino acids: CASSYGRGLYEQYF.